In its sample, the clone carrying this T cell receptor beta chain was seen a few times. Its antigen is unknown. 5'RACE with constant-segment primers built TCRalpha and TCRbeta cDNA libraries with UMIs. TCRdb re-analysed the 5' RACE reads in MiXCR, keeping a single row per CDR3 protein. There are about 560,000 distinct CDR3 sequences in the sample; approximately 21% occur only once, and around 9.2% lies in the top ten. V was pared by 7 bases and J by 0 bases, with 10 bases between. This CDR3 spans 13 amino acids. Germline V gene sequence: CDR1 ENHRY, CDR2 SYGVKD. These data come from a study of T-cell memory formation after mild COVID-19. Study-level results: CD4+ contracting clones were found mainly in CM and EM, and CD8+ ones in EMRA.

The chain joins TRBV10-3 to TRBJ2-7; D may be TRBD2 (6 bases). Sequenced sample: PBMCs or a T cell subset sorted from them (not recorded which). The sequence came from an adult woman who had mild COVID-19 (a few samples of this study predate the infection). Cell type and time point are not known. CDR3 in amino acids: CAINTGVSYEQYF. In nucleotides, the CDR3 is TGTGCCATCAATACGGGAGTCTCCTACGAGCAGTACTTC.